This T cell receptor (beta chain) is from a study of shared clonotypes between healthy human individuals. This CDR3 has 13 amino acids. Germline V CDR1 and CDR2: SGHDT, YYEEEE. V lost 3 bases, J lost 9 bases, and 5 bases stayed unmatched. The study used 80 million to 100 million PBMCs per unsorted sample for genomic DNA. TCRdb keeps only in-frame clones here, not all; method: immunoSEQ multiplex PCR. The sample holds about 480,000 clones, approximately 79% seen once. The chain links TRBV5-6 to TRBJ2-2; 7 bases line up with TRBD1. Sequenced: PBMCs. This receptor was identified in a middle-aged woman in good health. Some clones in this sample may be carry-over from other donors' samples. The CDR3 bases are TGTGCCAGCAGCTCCAAACAGGGGCGGGAGCTGTTTTTT. As protein: CASSSKQGRELFF.